This record looks at one T cell receptor beta chain sequence and its context. V was pared by 5 bases and J by 6 bases, with 13 bases of the junction left unmatched. The CDR3 totals 15 residues. CDR1 and CDR2 from the germline V gene are MNHEY and SMNVEV (reference sequence). Method: immunoSEQ multiplex PCR; TCRdb's copy keeps in-frame clones and lacks some. The top ten hold 9.7% of the sample, which has about 59,000 clones, 70% to 80% seen once. These data belong to a study of blood T cell repertoires in COVID-19. Study-level background: T cells, B-cell-depleted T cells, or PBMCs provided the cDNA or gDNA that served as material.

Sequencing was done on a sample of peripheral blood. The V call is TRBV27, the J call TRBJ2-7; TRBD2 matches at 7 bases. The TCR originated in a human donor in a cohort sampled during active COVID-19. This chain's CDR3 is CASSRSREAFGEQYF. Written as DNA, the CDR3 is TGTGCCAGCAGTCGGTCACGGGAGGCCTTCGGCGAGCAGTACTTC.